This T cell receptor (beta chain) came from a study of monozygotic twins with inflammatory bowel disease. TCRdb reprocessed the 5' RACE reads and stores each CDR3 protein as one record, lacking DNA. Recorded for this sample: 170,000 or so distinct CDR3 sequences. The CDR3 runs 14 residues. This clonotype was sampled from a human donor with ulcerative colitis or Crohn's disease, or a healthy co-twin of an affected twin (not recorded which). The chain employs TRBV12-3 or TRBV12-4 and TRBJ2-2. The sample taken for sequencing was blood. CDR3 loop: CASSSGPITGELFF.